This T cell receptor beta chain emerged from a study of T cells in Graves' hyperthyroidism and ophthalmopathy. Findings and caveats of the study: Most thyroid clonotypes expanded above 0.001 appeared in blood too.

The CDR3 contains 14 residues. Losses at the gene ends were 5 bases for V and 0 bases for J; bases not matched to a gene: 5. CDR1 DFQATT and CDR2 SNEGSKA come from the germline V gene (reference sequence). Diagnosing involved the use of clinical symptoms, serum thyroxine and TRAb, thyroid ultrasound and orbital computed tomography. RNA transcripts provided the source from which TCR beta CDR3 regions were amplified. The TCR CDR3 was amplified in a first-round RT-PCR using the HTBI primer set. One entry per CDR3 protein, called by TCRdb with MiXCR from the multiplex PCR reads. This table holds about 560,000 distinct CDR3 sequences, roughly 50% found once. Points on this clonotype: Its antigen is currently unknown.

Sequencing used peripheral blood or thyroid tissue (not recorded which). The V and J genes are TRBV20-1 and TRBJ2-7; TRBD1 matches at 9 bases. This sequence originates from a woman aged 18-30 years with Graves' hyperthyroidism. The CDR3 sequence: CSAWGDRVSYEQYF. In DNA form, the CDR3 reads TGCAGTGCTTGGGGGGACAGGGTCTCCTACGAGCAGTACTTC.